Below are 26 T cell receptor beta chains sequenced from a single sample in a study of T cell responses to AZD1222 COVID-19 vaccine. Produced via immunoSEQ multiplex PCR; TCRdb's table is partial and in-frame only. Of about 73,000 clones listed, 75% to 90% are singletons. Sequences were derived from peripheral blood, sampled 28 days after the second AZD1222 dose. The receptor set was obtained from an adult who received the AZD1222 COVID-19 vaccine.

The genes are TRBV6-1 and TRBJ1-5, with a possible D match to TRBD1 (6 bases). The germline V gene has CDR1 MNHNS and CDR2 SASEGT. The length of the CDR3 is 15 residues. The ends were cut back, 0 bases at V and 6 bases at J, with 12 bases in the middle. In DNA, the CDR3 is TGTGCCAGCAGTGAAGCGCAAGGGGGTCGTCAGCCCCAGCATTTT. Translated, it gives CASSEAQGGRQPQHF.

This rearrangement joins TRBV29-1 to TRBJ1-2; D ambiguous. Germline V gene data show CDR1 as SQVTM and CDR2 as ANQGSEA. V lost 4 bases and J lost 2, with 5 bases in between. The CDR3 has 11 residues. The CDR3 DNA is TGCAGCGTTGTCAGCAACTATGGCTACACCTTC. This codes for CSVVSNYGYTF.

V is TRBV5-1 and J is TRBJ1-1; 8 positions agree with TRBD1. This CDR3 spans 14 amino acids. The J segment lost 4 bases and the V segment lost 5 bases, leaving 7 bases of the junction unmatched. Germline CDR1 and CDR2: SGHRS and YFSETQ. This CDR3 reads CASSSRTGSTEAFF. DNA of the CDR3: TGCGCCAGCAGTAGTCGGACAGGGAGCACTGAAGCTTTCTTT.

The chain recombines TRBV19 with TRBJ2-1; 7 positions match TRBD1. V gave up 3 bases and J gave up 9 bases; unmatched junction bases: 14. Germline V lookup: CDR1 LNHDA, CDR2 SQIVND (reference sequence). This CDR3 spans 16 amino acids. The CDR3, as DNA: TGTGCCAGTAGTATTCTCAGGGGGTCTGGACTGGGTGAGCAGTTCTTC. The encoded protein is CASSILRGSGLGEQFF.

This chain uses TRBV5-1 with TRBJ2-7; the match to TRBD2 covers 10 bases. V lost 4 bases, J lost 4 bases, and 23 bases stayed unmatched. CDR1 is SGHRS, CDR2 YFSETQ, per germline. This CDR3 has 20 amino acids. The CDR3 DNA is TGCGCCAGCAGCCCGCGGGCATCTTCACCGGGACTAGCGAAACAATACGAGCAGTACTTC. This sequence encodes CASSPRASSPGLAKQYEQYF.

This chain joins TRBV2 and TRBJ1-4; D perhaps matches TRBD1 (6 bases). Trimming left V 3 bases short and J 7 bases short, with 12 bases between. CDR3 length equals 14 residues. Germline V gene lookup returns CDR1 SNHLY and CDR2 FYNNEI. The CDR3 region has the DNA TGTGCCAGCAGTGACCCGGGGGCGGGTGAAAAACTGTTTTTT. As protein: CASSDPGAGEKLFF.

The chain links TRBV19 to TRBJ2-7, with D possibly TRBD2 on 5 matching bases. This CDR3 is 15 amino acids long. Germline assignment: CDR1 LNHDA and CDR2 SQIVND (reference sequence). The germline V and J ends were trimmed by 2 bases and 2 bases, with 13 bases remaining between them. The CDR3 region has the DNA TGTGCCAGTAGTATAAGGTCAGGAGGCCCCTACGAGCAGTACTTC. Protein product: CASSIRSGGPYEQYF.

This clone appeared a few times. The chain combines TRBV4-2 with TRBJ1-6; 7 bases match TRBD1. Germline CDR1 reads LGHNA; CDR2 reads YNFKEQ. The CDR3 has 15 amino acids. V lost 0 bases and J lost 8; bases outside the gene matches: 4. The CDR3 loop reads CASSQDRGRDSPLHF. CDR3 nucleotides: TGTGCCAGCAGCCAAGACAGGGGGAGAGATTCACCCCTCCACTTT.

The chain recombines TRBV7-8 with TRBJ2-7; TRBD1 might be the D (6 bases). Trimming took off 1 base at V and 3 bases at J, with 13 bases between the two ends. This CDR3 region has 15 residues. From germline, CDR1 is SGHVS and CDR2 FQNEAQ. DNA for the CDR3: TGTGCCAGCAGCTTAGTCCCAGGGGCGGACTACGAGCAGTACTTC. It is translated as CASSLVPGADYEQYF.

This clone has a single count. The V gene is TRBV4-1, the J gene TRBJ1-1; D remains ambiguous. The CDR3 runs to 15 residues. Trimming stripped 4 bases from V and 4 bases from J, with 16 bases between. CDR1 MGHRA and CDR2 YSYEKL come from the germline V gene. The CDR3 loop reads CASSLRTLGGTEAFF. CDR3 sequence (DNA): TGCGCCAGCAGCCTCCGCACCCTGGGCGGCACTGAAGCTTTCTTT.

The CDR3 DNA reads as TGTGCCAGCAGTTACCTTCAGGATAGCAATCAGCCCCAGCATTTT. Residues: CASSYLQDSNQPQHF. This chain joins TRBV6-2 or TRBV6-3 and TRBJ1-5; D call uncertain. This CDR3 has 15 residues. Germline lookup yields CDR1 MNHEY and CDR2 SVGEGT. V lost 2 bases and J lost 0, with 8 bases in between.

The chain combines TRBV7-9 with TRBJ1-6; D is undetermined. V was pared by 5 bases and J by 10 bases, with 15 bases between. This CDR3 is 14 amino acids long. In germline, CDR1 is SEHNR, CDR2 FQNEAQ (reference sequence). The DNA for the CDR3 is TGTGCCAGCAGCCCGTCAGTGAGTCCCTCACCCCTCCACTTT. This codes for CASSPSVSPSPLHF. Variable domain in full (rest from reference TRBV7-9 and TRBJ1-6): DTGVSQNPRHKITKRGQNVTFRCDPISEHNRLYWYRQTLGQGPEFLTYFQNEAQLEKSRLLSDRFSAERPKGSFSTLEIQRTEQGDSAMYLCASSPSVSPSPLHFGNGTRLTVT.

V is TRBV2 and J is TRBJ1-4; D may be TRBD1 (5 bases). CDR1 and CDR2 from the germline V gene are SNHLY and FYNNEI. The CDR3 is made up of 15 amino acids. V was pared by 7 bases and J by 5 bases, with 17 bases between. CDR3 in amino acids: CASTAPDTRNEKLFF. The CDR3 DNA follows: TGTGCCAGCACCGCCCCGGACACAAGAAATGAAAAACTGTTTTTT.

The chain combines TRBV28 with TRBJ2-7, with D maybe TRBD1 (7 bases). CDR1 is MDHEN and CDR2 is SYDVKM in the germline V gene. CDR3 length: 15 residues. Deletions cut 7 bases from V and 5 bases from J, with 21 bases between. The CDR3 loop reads CASTPTGRIGHEQYF. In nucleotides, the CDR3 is TGTGCCAGCACCCCGACAGGGAGGATAGGGCACGAGCAGTACTTC.

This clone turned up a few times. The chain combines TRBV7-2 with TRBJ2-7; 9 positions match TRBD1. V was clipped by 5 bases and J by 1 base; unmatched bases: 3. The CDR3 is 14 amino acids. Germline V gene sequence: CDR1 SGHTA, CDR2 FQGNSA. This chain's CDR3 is CASSPDRGSYEQYV. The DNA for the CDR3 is TGTGCCAGCAGCCCAGACAGGGGGTCCTACGAGCAGTACGTC.

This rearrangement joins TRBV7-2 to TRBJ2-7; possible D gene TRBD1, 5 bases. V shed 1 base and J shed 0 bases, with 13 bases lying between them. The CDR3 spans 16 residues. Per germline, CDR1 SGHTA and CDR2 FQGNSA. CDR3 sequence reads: CASSLGTIPSSYEQYF. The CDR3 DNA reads TGTGCCAGCAGCTTAGGGACAATCCCAAGCTCCTACGAGCAGTACTTC.

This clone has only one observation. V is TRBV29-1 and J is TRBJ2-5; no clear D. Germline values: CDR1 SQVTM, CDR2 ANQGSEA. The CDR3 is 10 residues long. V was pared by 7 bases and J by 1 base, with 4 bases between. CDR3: CSGAQETQYF. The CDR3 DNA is TGCAGCGGGGCCCAAGAGACCCAGTACTTC.

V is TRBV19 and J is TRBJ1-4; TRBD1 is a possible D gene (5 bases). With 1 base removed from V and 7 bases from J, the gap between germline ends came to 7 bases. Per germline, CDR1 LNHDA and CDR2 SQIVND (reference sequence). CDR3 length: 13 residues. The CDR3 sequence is CASSIARGEKLFF. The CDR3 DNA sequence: TGTGCCAGTAGTATAGCGAGGGGTGAAAAACTGTTTTTT.

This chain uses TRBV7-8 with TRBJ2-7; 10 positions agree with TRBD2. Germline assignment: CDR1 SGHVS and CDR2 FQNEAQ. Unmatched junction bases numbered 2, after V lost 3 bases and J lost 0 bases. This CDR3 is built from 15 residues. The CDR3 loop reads CASSFSGGFSYEQYF. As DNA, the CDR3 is TGTGCCAGCAGCTTTAGCGGGGGGTTCTCCTACGAGCAGTACTTC. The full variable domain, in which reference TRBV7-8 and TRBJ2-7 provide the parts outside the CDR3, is GAGVSQSPRYKVAKRGQDVALRCDPISGHVSLFWYQQALGQGPEFLTYFQNEAQLDKSGLPSDRFFAERPEGSVSTLKIQRTQQEDSAVYLCASSFSGGFSYEQYFGPGTRLTVT.

The CDR3 bases are TGCGCCAGCAGCTTGGGCAGGGACAATGAGCAGTTCTTC. As protein: CASSLGRDNEQFF. V usage is TRBV5-1 and J usage is TRBJ2-1; a possible D gene is TRBD1 (5 bases). Germline CDR1 is SGHRS and CDR2 is YFSETQ. CDR3 length: 13 residues. V lost 0 bases, J lost 5 bases, and 6 bases lay in between.

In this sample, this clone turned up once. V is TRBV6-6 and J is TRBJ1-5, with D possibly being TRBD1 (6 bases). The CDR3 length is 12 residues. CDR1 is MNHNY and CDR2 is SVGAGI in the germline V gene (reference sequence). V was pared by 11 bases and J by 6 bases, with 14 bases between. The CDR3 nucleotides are TGTGCCCCCCGGGGGCCGCGTCAGCCCCAGCATTTT. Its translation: CAPRGPRQPQHF.

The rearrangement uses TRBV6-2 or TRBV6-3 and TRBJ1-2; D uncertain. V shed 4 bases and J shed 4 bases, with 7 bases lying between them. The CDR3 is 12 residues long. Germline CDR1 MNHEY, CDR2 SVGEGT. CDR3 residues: CASSSGIYGYTF. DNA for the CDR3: TGTGCCAGCAGTTCGGGCATCTATGGCTACACCTTC.

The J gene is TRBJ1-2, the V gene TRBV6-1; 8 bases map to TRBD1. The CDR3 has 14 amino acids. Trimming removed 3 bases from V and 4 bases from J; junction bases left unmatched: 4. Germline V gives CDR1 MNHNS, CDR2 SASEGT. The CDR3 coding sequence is TGTGCCAGCAGTGACGCAGGGGGCATCTATGGCTACACCTTC. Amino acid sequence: CASSDAGGIYGYTF.

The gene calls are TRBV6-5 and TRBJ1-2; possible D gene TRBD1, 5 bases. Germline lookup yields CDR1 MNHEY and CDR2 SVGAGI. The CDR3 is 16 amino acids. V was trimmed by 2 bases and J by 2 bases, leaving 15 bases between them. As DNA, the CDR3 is TGTGCCAGCAGTTACCAAGGTCCCGGGGGGAACTATGGCTACACCTTC. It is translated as CASSYQGPGGNYGYTF.

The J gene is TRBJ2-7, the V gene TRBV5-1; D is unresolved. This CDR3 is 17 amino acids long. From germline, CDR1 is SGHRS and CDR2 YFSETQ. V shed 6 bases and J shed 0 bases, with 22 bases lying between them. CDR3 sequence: CASTDLGPGRSSYEQYF. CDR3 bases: TGCGCCAGCACCGATCTAGGTCCCGGCCGGAGCTCCTACGAGCAGTACTTC.

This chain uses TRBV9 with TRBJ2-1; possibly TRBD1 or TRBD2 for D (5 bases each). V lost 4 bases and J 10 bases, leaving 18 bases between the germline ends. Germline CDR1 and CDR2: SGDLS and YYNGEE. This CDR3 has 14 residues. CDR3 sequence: CASSPGTSPREQFF. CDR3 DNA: TGTGCCAGCAGCCCGGGGACCTCGCCAAGGGAGCAGTTCTTC.